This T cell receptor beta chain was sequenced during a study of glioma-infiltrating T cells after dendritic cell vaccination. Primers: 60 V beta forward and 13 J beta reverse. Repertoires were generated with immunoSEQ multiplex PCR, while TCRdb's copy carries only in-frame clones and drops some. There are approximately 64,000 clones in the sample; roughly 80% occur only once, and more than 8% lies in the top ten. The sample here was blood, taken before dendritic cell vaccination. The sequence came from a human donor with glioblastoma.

Written as DNA, the CDR3 is TGTGCCAGCAGCTTGCAGACAGGGGGCTCCTATAATTCACCCCTCCACTTT. Protein product: CASSLQTGGSYNSPLHF. This chain joins TRBV7-9 and TRBJ1-6; TRBD1 aligns across 9 bases. This CDR3 has 17 residues. In germline, CDR1 is SEHNR, CDR2 FQNEAQ (reference sequence). J was trimmed by 0 bases and V by 3 bases; bases with no gene match: 3.